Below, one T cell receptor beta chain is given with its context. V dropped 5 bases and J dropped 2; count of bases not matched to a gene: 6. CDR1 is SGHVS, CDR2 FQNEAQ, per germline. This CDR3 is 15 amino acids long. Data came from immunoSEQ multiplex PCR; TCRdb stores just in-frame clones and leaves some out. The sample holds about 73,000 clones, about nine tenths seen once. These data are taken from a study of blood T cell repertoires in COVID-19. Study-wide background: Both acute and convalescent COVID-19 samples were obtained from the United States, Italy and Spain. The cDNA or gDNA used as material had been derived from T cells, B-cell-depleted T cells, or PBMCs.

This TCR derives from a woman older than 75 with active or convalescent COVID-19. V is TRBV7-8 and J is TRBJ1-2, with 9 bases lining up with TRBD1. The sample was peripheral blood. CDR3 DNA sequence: TGTGCCAGCAGCCAAACTGGACAGGGGAACTATGGCTACACCTTC. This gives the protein CASSQTGQGNYGYTF.